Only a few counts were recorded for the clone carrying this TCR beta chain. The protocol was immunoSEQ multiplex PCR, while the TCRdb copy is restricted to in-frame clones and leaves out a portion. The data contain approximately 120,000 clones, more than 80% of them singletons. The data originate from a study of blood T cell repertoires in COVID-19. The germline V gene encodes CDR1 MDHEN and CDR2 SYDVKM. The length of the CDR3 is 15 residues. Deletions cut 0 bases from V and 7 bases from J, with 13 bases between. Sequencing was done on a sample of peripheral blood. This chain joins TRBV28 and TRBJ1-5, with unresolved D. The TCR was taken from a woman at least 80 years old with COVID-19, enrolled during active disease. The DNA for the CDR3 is TGTGCCAGCAGTTTATGGATGGTCGTTGAGCAGCCCCAGCATTTT. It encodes CASSLWMVVEQPQHF.